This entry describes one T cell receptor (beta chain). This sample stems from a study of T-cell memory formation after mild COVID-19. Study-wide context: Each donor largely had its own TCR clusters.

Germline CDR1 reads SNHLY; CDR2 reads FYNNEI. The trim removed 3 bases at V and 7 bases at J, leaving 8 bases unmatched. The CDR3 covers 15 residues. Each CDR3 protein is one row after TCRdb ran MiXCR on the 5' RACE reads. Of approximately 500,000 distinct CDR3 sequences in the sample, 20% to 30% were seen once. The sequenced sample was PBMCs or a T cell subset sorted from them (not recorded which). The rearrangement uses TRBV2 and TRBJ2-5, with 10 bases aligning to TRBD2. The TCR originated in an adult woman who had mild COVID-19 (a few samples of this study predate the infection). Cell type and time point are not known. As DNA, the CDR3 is TGTGCCAGCAGTGAGATAGCGGGGGGACTCGGGACCCAGTACTTC. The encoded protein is CASSEIAGGLGTQYF.